This T cell receptor (beta chain) was observed in a study of blood T cell repertoires in COVID-19. Study summary: T cells, B-cell-depleted T cells, or PBMCs supplied cDNA or gDNA.

Study members were between roughly 18 and 89 years old and lived in 20 to 25 US regions. Participant-given clinical history determined each cohort assignment. The protocol was immunoSEQ multiplex PCR, while the TCRdb copy is restricted to in-frame clones and leaves out a portion. The sample lists about 210,000 clones, about 76% occurring once. The length of the CDR3 is 15 residues. V lost 3 bases and J lost 4, with 13 bases in between. Per germline, CDR1 SGHTA and CDR2 FQGNSA. The specimen sequenced was PBMCs or T cells enriched from blood (not recorded which). The chain recombines TRBV7-2 with TRBJ1-5; D ambiguous. The receptor's source is a woman aged 50 to 65 with acute COVID-19. The CDR3 DNA is TGTGCCAGCAGCTTCGCATCCGGGATAAATCAGCCCCAGCATTTT. It yields the protein CASSFASGINQPQHF.